The clone carrying this T cell receptor beta chain was counted only a few times. What it binds is unknown. The record originates from a study of blood T cells in healthy people across ages. The study, taken as a whole, reports: PBMC samples, being unsorted, prevented any conclusive comparison of naive and antigen-experienced cells.

There are 16 residues in the CDR3. Germline V gene sequence: CDR1 LGHDT, CDR2 YNNKEL (reference sequence). V dropped 4 bases and J dropped 6; count of bases not matched to a gene: 11. Then a second PCR, running roughly 7 to 11 cycles, was carried out with a sample-barcoded 5' primer and a J-beta primer mix. TCRdb re-called the 5' RACE reads with MiXCR, one entry per CDR3 protein. The table records about 730,000 distinct CDR3 sequences, 35% to 45% of them present only once. PBMCs were isolated at a quantity of at least 7 million per sample. The chain recombines TRBV3-1 with TRBJ2-7; 11 bases agree with TRBD1. The sequenced sample consisted of blood. This receptor was identified in a woman in her sixties or seventies in good health. CDR3 amino acids: CASSPRSRTGGFEQYF. For the CDR3, the DNA is TGTGCCAGCAGCCCCCGCAGTAGGACAGGGGGCTTCGAGCAGTACTTC.